This TCR beta chain was retrieved from a study of T-cell memory formation after mild COVID-19. The study, taken as a whole, reports: Cross-reactive memory seemingly joined, as some responding clones were found in pre-infection memory. For second-wave clones that peaked at day 37, SARS-CoV-2 specificity went unverified. The study found contracting CD4+ clones mainly in CM and EM and contracting CD8+ clones in EMRA.

TCR alpha and TCR beta cDNA libraries carrying sample barcodes and UMIs came from 5'RACE with constant-segment primers. TCRdb reanalysed the 5' RACE reads using MiXCR and keeps one entry per CDR3 protein. The top ten clones hold about 8.1% of a sample with roughly 510,000 distinct CDR3 sequences, around 16% of them seen once. For this clonotype: Its antigen is undetermined.

Trimming left V 11 bases short and J 6 bases short, with 16 bases between. The CDR3 loop spans 12 amino acids. CDR1 SEHNR and CDR2 FQNEAQ come from the germline V gene (reference sequence). Material for sequencing was PBMCs or a T cell subset sorted from them (not recorded which). The source of this sequence is an adult woman who had mild COVID-19 (a few samples of this study predate the infection). Cell type and time point are not known. The gene calls are TRBV7-9 and TRBJ1-1, with no clear D. CDR3 in DNA: TGTGCCGTCCTTCCCCCTGGGCCTGAAGCTTTCTTT. It encodes CAVLPPGPEAFF.